This passage covers 17 T cell receptor beta chains from one sample sequenced in a study of blood T cell repertoires in COVID-19. The assay was immunoSEQ multiplex PCR, and TCRdb's table has in-frame clones only and misses some. The sample lists 55,000 to 65,000 clones; around 75% were seen once. Sequenced input: peripheral blood. Receptors were obtained from a human donor in a cohort sampled during active COVID-19.

V usage is TRBV13 and J usage is TRBJ2-7, with D maybe TRBD1 (6 bases). V lost 1 base to trimming and J lost 0 bases, with 10 bases between them. The CDR3 is 15 amino acids. CDR1 and CDR2 (germline): PRHDT, FYEKMQ (reference sequence). For the CDR3, the DNA is TGTGCCAGCAGCTTAGAGGGGGAGTTCTCCTACGAGCAGTACTTC. Protein sequence: CASSLEGEFSYEQYF.

This chain links TRBV19 with TRBJ1-1, with TRBD1 matching over 8 bases. CDR1 and CDR2 (germline): LNHDA, SQIVND (reference sequence). Germline trimming cut 9 bases from V and 3 bases from J; bases unmatched to any gene: 6. The CDR3 has 13 residues. The CDR3 DNA reads as TGTGCCAGCCAGACAGGGGCCTACACTGAAGCTTTCTTT. Its protein product is CASQTGAYTEAFF.

The chain uses TRBV5-1 and TRBJ2-5; possible D gene TRBD2, 5 bases. Looked up from germline, CDR1 is SGHRS and CDR2 is YFSETQ. CDR3 length equals 14 residues. With 2 bases removed from V and 5 bases from J, the gap between germline ends came to 13 bases. Here the CDR3 reads CASSFGGSGETQYF. The CDR3 DNA reads as TGCGCCAGCAGCTTCGGCGGGTCCGGGGAGACCCAGTACTTC.

The chain uses TRBV19 and TRBJ1-2; TRBD1 aligns across 11 bases. With 5 bases clipped from V and 5 bases from J, the junction kept 10 bases outside the gene matches. The length of the CDR3 is 16 residues. Germline loops: CDR1 LNHDA, CDR2 SQIVND (reference sequence). The CDR3 DNA follows: TGTGCCAGTAGTCCTCCTGGGACAGGGGGAGTTTATGGCTACACCTTC. Its protein is CASSPPGTGGVYGYTF.

The genes are TRBV3-1 (or the pseudogene TRBV3-2) and TRBJ2-2; D gene unclear. Per germline, CDR1 LGHDT and CDR2 YNNKEL (reference sequence). The CDR3 length is 14 residues. Trimming took 4 bases from V and 0 from J, leaving 6 bases between them. Here the CDR3 DNA reads TGTGCCAGCAGCCGTCTTACGAACACCGGGGAGCTGTTTTTT. Its translation: CASSRLTNTGELFF.

V usage is TRBV5-6 and J usage is TRBJ1-1, with unresolved D. The V end lost 1 base, the J end lost 4 bases, and 8 bases lay between the germline ends. This CDR3 has 13 residues. Germline CDR1 reads SGHDT; CDR2 reads YYEEEE. The CDR3 loop is CASSLIGGTEAFF. The CDR3 DNA follows: TGTGCCAGCAGCTTGATAGGAGGCACTGAAGCTTTCTTT.

J is TRBJ2-3 and V is TRBV5-1; possibly TRBD2 for D (5 bases). The germline V gene encodes CDR1 SGHRS and CDR2 YFSETQ. The V gene lost 0 bases and the J gene lost 0 bases, with 8 bases spanning the gap. This CDR3 contains 15 residues. The CDR3, as DNA: TGCGCCAGCAGCTTGGACCCGGGAAGCACAGATACGCAGTATTTT. Protein product: CASSLDPGSTDTQYF.

The gene calls are TRBV3-1 (or the pseudogene TRBV3-2) and TRBJ2-2, with TRBD2 matching over 10 bases. CDR3 length equals 15 residues. Losses at the gene ends were 5 bases for V and 3 bases for J; bases not matched to a gene: 3. Germline V gene sequence: CDR1 LGHDT, CDR2 YNNKEL (reference sequence). As DNA, the CDR3 is TGTGCCAGCAGCACCGGGACTAGCGACACCGGGGAGCTGTTTTTT. Translation gives CASSTGTSDTGELFF.

This clone was picked up a small number of times. The chain is built from TRBV3-1 (or the pseudogene TRBV3-2) and TRBJ2-7; TRBD1 matches at 11 bases. V was clipped by 2 bases and J by 6 bases; unmatched bases: 3. This CDR3 is built from 14 residues. The germline CDR1 and CDR2 sequences are LGHDT and YNNKEL (reference sequence). CDR3 sequence (DNA): TGTGCCAGCAGCCAAACCGGGACAGGGGGCGAGCAGTACTTC. Translating it yields CASSQTGTGGEQYF.

J is TRBJ1-1 and V is TRBV11-2; D is ambiguous. CDR1 and CDR2 (germline): SGHAT, FQNNGV. Trimming removed 1 base from V and 1 base from J, with 7 bases in between. This CDR3 is built from 14 residues. CDR3 bases: TGTGCCAGCAGCTTAGGACCGGGGAACACTGAAGCTTTCTTT. Translation gives CASSLGPGNTEAFF.

The rearrangement joins TRBV5-1 to TRBJ2-2, with 10 bases identical to TRBD1. Looked up from germline, CDR1 is SGHRS and CDR2 is YFSETQ. The CDR3 consists of 15 residues. The ends lost 0 bases at V and 5 bases at J; junction bases unmatched: 1. The CDR3 DNA reads TGCGCCAGCAGCTTGGGGACAGGGGGAACCGGGGAGCTGTTTTTT. Encoded protein: CASSLGTGGTGELFF.

This sequence joins TRBV7-2 and TRBJ2-3; TRBD1 matches at 8 bases. The germline gives CDR1 SGHTA, CDR2 FQGNSA. V lost 6 bases, J lost 0 bases, and 2 bases stayed unmatched. The CDR3 runs to 14 residues. CDR3 protein: CASRQGGSTDTQYF. CDR3 sequence (DNA): TGTGCCAGCAGACAGGGGGGAAGCACAGATACGCAGTATTTT.

The V call is TRBV27, the J call TRBJ1-3; 8 bases map to TRBD1. There are 15 residues in the CDR3. Germline loops: CDR1 MNHEY, CDR2 SMNVEV (reference sequence). The ends lost 6 bases at V and 0 bases at J; junction bases unmatched: 4. The CDR3 region has the DNA TGTGCCAGCAGGACAGGGGTGAACTCTGGAAACACCATATATTTT. Protein sequence: CASRTGVNSGNTIYF.

This clone was found a few times. This chain links TRBV28 with TRBJ2-3, with 12 nucleotides matching TRBD2. The V gene end was trimmed by 5 bases and the J gene end by 6 bases; junction bases not matched to a gene: 12. The CDR3 length is 17 residues. In germline, CDR1 is MDHEN, CDR2 SYDVKM. The CDR3 here is CASSPPASGRAGDTQYF. In nucleotides, the CDR3 is TGTGCCAGCAGTCCCCCGGCTAGCGGGAGGGCGGGGGATACGCAGTATTTT. The variable domain in full, with the rest retrieved from reference TRBV28 and TRBJ2-3, is DVKVTQSSRYLVKRTGEKVFLECVQDMDHENMFWYRQDPGLGLRLIYFSYDVKMKEKGDIPEGYSVSREKKERFSLILESASTNQTSMYLCASSPPASGRAGDTQYFGPGTRLTVL.

The chain employs TRBV24-1 and TRBJ2-7; 8 bases are shared with TRBD2. Trimming cost V 3 bases and J 5 bases; bases outside gene matches: 5. Germline V gene lookup returns CDR1 KGHDR and CDR2 SFDVKD. The CDR3 has 14 amino acids. This CDR3 is CATSDPRGGDEQYF. In nucleotides, the CDR3 is TGTGCCACCAGTGATCCCCGGGGGGGGGACGAGCAGTACTTC.

V usage is TRBV5-1 and J usage is TRBJ1-1, with D possibly matching TRBD1 (6 bases). Trimming shortened V by 0 bases and J by 4 bases, and 13 bases separated the two germline ends. The CDR3 has 15 residues. Germline V lookup: CDR1 SGHRS, CDR2 YFSETQ. CDR3 in DNA: TGCGCCAGCAGCTTGGACAGGGCAAGGGTCACTGAAGCTTTCTTT. This sequence encodes CASSLDRARVTEAFF.

The chain carries TRBV19 and TRBJ2-7; 8 nucleotides line up with TRBD2. Germline values: CDR1 LNHDA, CDR2 SQIVND (reference sequence). V trimming: 4 bases; J trimming: 2 bases; junction bases outside the gene matches: 10. The CDR3 runs to 16 residues. Here the CDR3 reads CASSTTGRAVTYEQYF. The CDR3 coding sequence is TGTGCCAGTAGTACAACCGGGAGGGCCGTGACCTACGAGCAGTACTTC.